Presented here are 20 T cell receptor beta chains from one specimen sequenced in a study of shared clonotypes between healthy human individuals (dated by TCRdb to about 2020). The library was obtained by the immunoSEQ multiplex PCR assay. TCRdb holds this immuneACCESS table with in-frame rearrangements only. Some clones are missing; in checked studies, unresolved V genes explain under half, and the rest has no known cause. Recorded for this sample are over 2 million clones; around 90% of them occurred a single time. 0.3% to 0.4% of the sample is held by the ten biggest clonotypes. The sample consisted of naive CD4+ T cells from PBMCs. This sample's cell subset or site label indicates: CD45RA+ positively selected. These receptors all come from a man between 18 and 29 years old in good health. Some clones in this sample may be carry-over from other donors' samples.

V usage is TRBV28 and J usage is TRBJ2-1; the D gene is possibly TRBD1 (6 bases). Germline V gene data show CDR1 as MDHEN and CDR2 as SYDVKM. This CDR3 has 16 amino acids. Trimming left V 3 bases short and J 2 bases short, with 14 bases between. Written as DNA, the CDR3 is TGTGCCAGCAGTTTTCCCGTTCAGGGGCCCTACAATGAGCAGTTCTTC. This translates into CASSFPVQGPYNEQFF.

The rearrangement joins TRBV2 to TRBJ2-2, with 9 bases lining up with TRBD1. From germline, CDR1 is SNHLY and CDR2 FYNNEI. The CDR3 extends over 15 amino acids. Losses at the gene ends were 7 bases for V and 2 bases for J; bases not matched to a gene: 5. CDR3 coding DNA: TGTGCCAGCAACCAGGACAGGGGAAACACCGGGGAGCTGTTTTTT. It translates to CASNQDRGNTGELFF. Variable domain in full (rest from reference TRBV2 and TRBJ2-2): EPEVTQTPSHQVTQMGQEVILRCVPISNHLYFYWYRQILGQKVEFLVSFYNNEISEKSEIFDDQFSVERPDGSNFTLKIRSTKLEDSAMYFCASNQDRGNTGELFFGEGSRLTVL.

CDR3 region: CSAAGRNTEAFF. The CDR3 bases are TGCAGCGCGGCGGGCAGGAACACTGAAGCTTTCTTT. This chain uses TRBV29-1 with TRBJ1-1, with unresolved D. V was clipped by 7 bases and J by 1 base, with 10 bases between them. CDR1 is SQVTM, CDR2 ANQGSEA, per germline. The CDR3 has 12 residues.

The V call is TRBV5-6, the J call TRBJ2-5; D is ambiguous. The V end lost 3 bases, the J end lost 5 bases, and 14 bases lay between the germline ends. This CDR3 region has 14 residues. The germline V gene encodes CDR1 SGHDT and CDR2 YYEEEE. CDR3 DNA sequence: TGTGCCAGCAGCTGGATATCTAGTAGGGAGACCCAGTACTTC. Amino acid sequence: CASSWISSRETQYF.

This clone has more than one count but fewer than ten. Other nucleotide sequences in the sample specify the same CDR3. This sequence joins TRBV27 and TRBJ1-1; 7 bases align to TRBD1. The CDR3 loop spans 13 amino acids. The J segment lost 3 bases and the V segment lost 6 bases, leaving 4 bases of the junction unmatched. Germline CDR1 is MNHEY and CDR2 is SMNVEV (reference sequence). The CDR3 sequence: CASRDRADTEAFF. CDR3 coding DNA: TGTGCCAGCAGAGACAGGGCGGACACTGAAGCTTTCTTT.

V and J are TRBV6-1 and TRBJ2-7; unclear D gene. The CDR3 covers 11 residues. Germline V CDR1 and CDR2: MNHNS, SASEGT. Trimming cost V 4 bases and J 5 bases, with 6 bases left between them. This CDR3 is CASSGVNEQYF. CDR3 DNA sequence: TGTGCCAGCAGTGGCGTCAACGAGCAGTACTTC.

The CDR3, as DNA: TGTGCCAGCAGAGGCAGGGGAGCTGAAGCTTTCTTT. This codes for CASRGRGAEAFF. The genes are TRBV13 and TRBJ1-1; tentative D call: TRBD1 (6 bases). The V gene's germline CDR1 is PRHDT and CDR2 FYEKMQ (reference sequence). The CDR3 consists of 12 residues. Trimming removed 6 bases from V and 6 bases from J, with 11 bases in between.

The chain combines TRBV28 with TRBJ1-1; D possibly corresponds to TRBD1 (5 bases). Germline lookup yields CDR1 MDHEN and CDR2 SYDVKM. CDR3 length: 15 residues. V was clipped by 7 bases and J by 2 bases, with 17 bases between them. CDR3 bases: TGTGCCAGCAATCTCGGGGCAGTACTAAACACTGAAGCTTTCTTT. Translated, it gives CASNLGAVLNTEAFF. Combining the CDR3 with reference TRBV28 and TRBJ1-1 gives the whole variable domain DVKVTQSSRYLVKRTGEKVFLECVQDMDHENMFWYRQDPGLGLRLIYFSYDVKMKEKGDIPEGYSVSREKKERFSLILESASTNQTSMYLCASNLGAVLNTEAFFGQGTRLTVV.

This clone has just one count. The CDR3 nucleotides read TGTGCCAGCCATGGGGGGCTAATTAGGAGGAAATCTGGGGCCAACGTCCTGACTTTC. Protein: CASHGGLIRRKSGANVLTF. The chain is built from TRBV28 and TRBJ2-6; the D call may be TRBD1 or TRBD2 (6 bases each). V lost 8 bases and J 1 base, leaving 24 bases between the germline ends. CDR1 is MDHEN and CDR2 is SYDVKM in the germline V gene. This CDR3 spans 19 amino acids.

This sequence joins TRBV7-2 and TRBJ1-5; possibly TRBD1 for D (5 bases). Germline-derived CDR1 and CDR2 are SGHTA and FQGNSA. Trimming pared 6 bases from V and 0 bases from J, leaving 12 bases between. The CDR3 length is 15 residues. This chain's CDR3 is CASREGSHSNQPQHF. As DNA, the CDR3 is TGTGCCAGCAGGGAGGGGTCGCATAGCAATCAGCCCCAGCATTTT.

Details on this clone: Distinct nucleotide sequences in the sample also encode this CDR3. The V gene is TRBV5-1, the J gene TRBJ2-3, with 10 bases aligning to TRBD2. Looked up from germline, CDR1 is SGHRS and CDR2 is YFSETQ. The CDR3 contains 15 residues. The junction had 4 bases not matched to a gene; V was cut back by 2 bases and J by 4 bases. CDR3: CASSFLAGEADTQYF. CDR3 coding DNA: TGCGCCAGCAGCTTCCTAGCGGGAGAAGCAGATACGCAGTATTTT.

The chain joins TRBV9 to TRBJ2-7, with D possibly being TRBD2 (7 bases). From germline, CDR1 is SGDLS and CDR2 YYNGEE. The CDR3 is 15 residues long. V lost 2 bases to trimming and J lost 0 bases, with 12 bases between them. CDR3: CASSVGGATSYEQYF. As DNA, the CDR3 is TGTGCCAGCAGCGTGGGGGGGGCCACCTCCTACGAGCAGTACTTC.

The V call is TRBV6-4, the J call TRBJ1-2, with D possibly TRBD1 on 5 matching bases. In germline, CDR1 is MRHNA, CDR2 SNTAGT. Trimming removed 0 bases at V and 4 bases at J, with 12 bases between. CDR3 size: 15 residues. The CDR3 loop reads CASSDSRAGSYGYTF. Written as DNA, the CDR3 is TGTGCCAGCAGTGACTCGAGGGCAGGGAGCTATGGCTACACCTTC.

The V and J genes are TRBV7-9 and TRBJ1-6; TRBD1 agrees at 7 bases. V dropped 5 bases and J dropped 5; count of bases not matched to a gene: 12. This CDR3 has 17 amino acids. Germline CDR1 SEHNR, CDR2 FQNEAQ (reference sequence). CDR3 in amino acids: CASSVILAGQHNSPLHF. The CDR3 nucleotides read TGTGCCAGCAGCGTTATTTTAGCGGGACAGCATAATTCACCCCTCCACTTT.

The chain employs TRBV5-1 and TRBJ2-1, with a tentative D call TRBD2 (6 bases). V lost 0 bases and J 5 bases, leaving 12 bases between the germline ends. CDR1 SGHRS and CDR2 YFSETQ come from the germline V gene. The CDR3 spans 15 residues. The chain's CDR3 is CASSLGRESDNEQFF. The CDR3 nucleotides read TGCGCCAGCAGCTTGGGGAGGGAGAGCGACAATGAGCAGTTCTTC. Filled out from reference TRBV5-1 and TRBJ2-1, the complete variable domain reads KAGVTQTPRYLIKTRGQQVTLSCSPISGHRSVSWYQQTPGQGLQFLFEYFSETQRNKGNFPGRFSGRQFSNSRSEMNVSTLELGDSALYLCASSLGRESDNEQFFGPGTRLTVL.

The V call is TRBV19, the J call TRBJ2-5, with a possible D match to TRBD1 (7 bases). The CDR3 totals 14 residues. The V end was cut by 5 bases, the J end by 6 bases, with 16 bases between. Germline V gene data show CDR1 as LNHDA and CDR2 as SQIVND (reference sequence). CDR3 DNA sequence: TGTGCCAGTAGTCCGTCGACAGGGAGGAAGACCCAGTACTTC. Translating gives CASSPSTGRKTQYF.

Remarks on this clone: The same CDR3 arises from other DNA sequences in this sample as well. The chain carries TRBV28 and TRBJ2-7; 8 positions match TRBD1. This CDR3 comprises 13 residues. From germline, CDR1 is MDHEN and CDR2 SYDVKM. Trimming at V came to 9 bases and at J to 3 bases, leaving 7 bases not matched to a gene. CDR3 loop: CASTTGAVYEQYF. Written as DNA, the CDR3 is TGTGCCAGTACGACAGGGGCGGTCTACGAGCAGTACTTC.

J is TRBJ2-1 and V is TRBV6-5; D gene unclear. Trimming took 2 bases from V and 0 from J, leaving 8 bases between them. Germline CDR1 is MNHEY and CDR2 is SVGAGI. The CDR3 covers 15 residues. The chain's CDR3 is CASSYDARSYNEQFF. In DNA form, the CDR3 reads TGTGCCAGCAGTTACGACGCCCGCTCCTACAATGAGCAGTTCTTC.

The chain joins TRBV7-9 to TRBJ2-3, with no clear D. The CDR3 loop spans 15 amino acids. V gave up 1 base and J gave up 2 bases, with 10 bases separating them. The germline gives CDR1 SEHNR, CDR2 FQNEAQ (reference sequence). In nucleotides, the CDR3 is TGTGCCAGCAGCTTAGGGAGTCGGTACACAGATACGCAGTATTTT. Its protein product is CASSLGSRYTDTQYF.

The gene calls are TRBV7-9 and TRBJ2-7; a weak D match, TRBD2 (5 bases). The germline V gene has CDR1 SEHNR and CDR2 FQNEAQ (reference sequence). Trimming shortened V by 5 bases and J by 2 bases, and 16 bases separated the two germline ends. The CDR3 has 15 amino acids. This CDR3 is CASSPRGSATYEQYF. The CDR3, as DNA: TGTGCCAGCAGCCCCAGAGGTAGCGCCACCTACGAGCAGTACTTC.